The 14 T cell receptor beta chains listed next were all sequenced from one sample in a study of CD8 T cells in Susac syndrome. The RNA input was about 0.5 to 1 ug, and it was reverse transcribed with random hexamers. TCRdb passed the immunoSEQ multiplex PCR reads through MiXCR, listing each CDR3 protein once. The sample comprises around 270,000 distinct CDR3 sequences, roughly 85% of which are singletons, and 0.2% to 0.25% rests with the top ten. The sequencing input was CD8+ T cells from PBMCs. The receptors stem from a human donor with multiple sclerosis.

V usage is TRBV5-1 and J usage is TRBJ2-3, with 9 positions matching TRBD2. Trimming at V came to 3 bases and at J to 0 bases, leaving 20 bases not matched to a gene. Germline-derived CDR1 and CDR2 are SGHRS and YFSETQ. The CDR3 loop spans 21 amino acids. The CDR3 region has the DNA TGCGCCAGCAGCTCTCTTATAGCGGGGGCTCTAGCTGAGCCTAGCACAGATACGCAGTATTTT. This translates into CASSSLIAGALAEPSTDTQYF.

The V call is TRBV9, the J call TRBJ2-1, with 8 bases lining up with TRBD1. From germline, CDR1 is SGDLS and CDR2 YYNGEE. The length of the CDR3 is 14 residues. Germline trimming cut 4 bases from V and 7 bases from J; bases unmatched to any gene: 7. This chain's CDR3 is CASSPRTGKNEQFF. CDR3 DNA: TGTGCCAGCAGCCCCCGGACAGGGAAAAATGAGCAGTTCTTC.

This clonotype was detected a few times. The chain carries TRBV4-2 and TRBJ2-1; 12 bases are a match to TRBD2. The CDR3 sequence is 15 residues long. CDR1 is LGHNA, CDR2 YNFKEQ, per germline. V gave up 1 base and J gave up 7 bases; unmatched junction bases: 2. The CDR3 protein is CASSQGTSGTNEQFF. Written as DNA, the CDR3 is TGTGCCAGCAGCCAAGGGACTAGCGGGACGAATGAGCAGTTCTTC.

This chain connects TRBV27 to TRBJ2-6; the match to TRBD2 covers 8 bases. The ends lost 5 bases at V and 4 bases at J; junction bases unmatched: 7. The CDR3 consists of 16 residues. Germline CDR1 MNHEY, CDR2 SMNVEV (reference sequence). This CDR3 reads CASSGPGGLGANVLTF. CDR3 nucleotide sequence: TGTGCCAGCAGTGGTCCGGGAGGGTTAGGGGCCAACGTCCTGACTTTC.

The chain employs TRBV7-9 and TRBJ1-2; 10 nucleotides match TRBD1. CDR3 size: 15 residues. The germline gives CDR1 SEHNR, CDR2 FQNEAQ (reference sequence). With V trimmed by 7 bases and J by 7 bases, 12 bases remained unmatched. CDR3 protein: CASNPSDRGLPGYTF. The CDR3 coding sequence is TGTGCCAGCAACCCCTCAGACAGGGGGCTCCCTGGCTACACCTTC. The whole variable domain, remainder taken from reference TRBV7-9 and TRBJ1-2, is DTGVSQNPRHKITKRGQNVTFRCDPISEHNRLYWYRQTLGQGPEFLTYFQNEAQLEKSRLLSDRFSAERPKGSFSTLEIQRTEQGDSAMYLCASNPSDRGLPGYTFGSGTRLTVV.

V and J are TRBV11-2 and TRBJ2-7; 8 bases line up with TRBD1. Germline lookup yields CDR1 SGHAT and CDR2 FQNNGV. This CDR3 is 14 amino acids long. The V segment lost 8 bases and the J segment 2 bases; nucleotides outside the gene matches: 8. CDR3 coding DNA: TGTGCCAGCTGGATCGGACAGGGTGCCTACGAGCAGTACTTC. It is translated as CASWIGQGAYEQYF.

The chain has TRBV12-3 or TRBV12-4 and TRBJ1-1; D is uncertain. Trimming removed 6 bases from V and 0 bases from J, with 11 bases in between. The CDR3 covers 14 residues. The CDR3 DNA reads as TGTGCCAGCAGCTCCTATGGGGTGAACACTGAAGCTTTCTTT. Protein sequence: CASSSYGVNTEAFF.

The chain employs TRBV15 and TRBJ1-5; D remains unclear. This CDR3 has 16 residues. Germline values: CDR1 LNHNV, CDR2 YYDKDF (reference sequence). The V and J ends lost 1 base and 4 bases respectively, with 14 bases between them. The CDR3 DNA follows: TGTGCCACCAGCAGAGGGACGGCGTACCCGAATCAGCCCCAGCATTTT. It codes for CATSRGTAYPNQPQHF.

The rearrangement links TRBV4-3 to TRBJ2-1; possible D gene TRBD1, 5 bases. Germline V gene lookup returns CDR1 LGHNA and CDR2 YSLEER. V was shortened by 0 bases and J by 7 bases, with 10 bases between the two germline ends. This CDR3 has 14 amino acids. This CDR3 is CASSQDPGPNEQFF. CDR3 nucleotide sequence: TGCGCCAGCAGCCAAGATCCAGGGCCGAATGAGCAGTTCTTC.

The genes are TRBV5-6 and TRBJ2-7, with 8 bases identical to TRBD1. Germline V gene lookup returns CDR1 SGHDT and CDR2 YYEEEE. The CDR3 is made up of 17 amino acids. V shed 0 bases and J 4 bases; nucleotides not matched to a gene: 12. This chain's CDR3 is CASSLALGDRSSYEQYF. CDR3 nucleotide sequence: TGTGCCAGCAGCTTGGCGCTCGGGGACAGGTCCTCGTACGAGCAGTACTTC.

V and J are TRBV10-3 and TRBJ2-1; D is unresolved. Trimming stripped 3 bases from V and 8 bases from J, with 14 bases between. Per the germline V gene, CDR1 is ENHRY and CDR2 is SYGVKD. The CDR3 covers 14 residues. The CDR3 protein is CAISDPILSDEQFF. In nucleotides, the CDR3 is TGTGCCATCAGTGACCCCATACTATCGGATGAGCAGTTCTTC.

The rearrangement uses TRBV20-1 and TRBJ2-2; D unresolved. This CDR3 has 15 amino acids. Between the trimmed V and J ends, which lost 0 bases and 4 bases, there was a span of 12 bases. Looked up from germline, CDR1 is DFQATT and CDR2 is SNEGSKA (reference sequence). CDR3 sequence reads: CSARDGRSATGELFF. DNA for the CDR3: TGCAGTGCTAGAGATGGTCGGAGTGCCACCGGGGAGCTGTTTTTT.

This chain connects TRBV6-5 to TRBJ2-7, with D unclear. CDR3 length: 11 amino acids. Germline V gives CDR1 MNHEY, CDR2 SVGAGI. V lost 2 bases and J lost 7, with 6 bases in between. This CDR3 is CASSYALEQYF. CDR3 DNA: TGTGCCAGCAGTTACGCCCTTGAGCAGTACTTC.

The chain is built from TRBV13 and TRBJ1-1, with D possibly TRBD1 on 5 matching bases. V lost 6 bases to trimming and J lost 3 bases, with 11 bases between them. From germline, CDR1 is PRHDT and CDR2 FYEKMQ (reference sequence). There are 13 residues in the CDR3. The DNA of the CDR3 is TGTGCCAGCAGTACGGGGCCGGACACTGAAGCTTTCTTT. Amino acids: CASSTGPDTEAFF. Combining the CDR3 with reference TRBV13 and TRBJ1-1 gives the whole variable domain AAGVIQSPRHLIKEKRETATLKCYPIPRHDTVYWYQQGPGQDPQFLISFYEKMQSDKGSIPDRFSAQQFSDYHSELNMSSLELGDSALYFCASSTGPDTEAFFGQGTRLTVV.